Presented here are 24 T cell receptor beta chains from one specimen sequenced in a study of T cells in Graves' hyperthyroidism and ophthalmopathy (dated by TCRdb to the late 2010s). Receptor amplification or capture employed multiplex PCR. Sequencing used an Illumina HiSeq 2000. The TCR beta CDR3 regions were amplified from RNA transcripts. The first round of RT-PCR for the TCR CDR3 was performed with the HTBI primer set and the Qiagen OneStep RT-PCR kit. TCRdb trimmed public reads at Q25 via fastp, called clones via MiXCR and kept in-frame beta chains. When rows share a CDR3 protein, they turn into one entry using the most common DNA and genes. Recorded for this sample are 90,000 to 120,000 distinct CDR3 sequences; roughly 15% of them occurred a single time. The ten largest clones capture around 42% of the sample. Sequencing was done on a sample of blood. The origin of the receptors is a woman between 45 and 65 years old with Graves' hyperthyroidism.

This clonotype was seen at least ten times. The rearrangement links TRBV7-9 to TRBJ2-1; 8 bases map to TRBD2. V shed 5 bases and J 4 bases; nucleotides not matched to a gene: 7. CDR1 is SEHNR, CDR2 FQNEAQ, per germline (reference sequence). CDR3 length: 15 residues. CDR3 in DNA: TGTGCCAGCAGCGAAGTAGCGGGACCGTACAATGAGCAGTTCTTC. It specifies CASSEVAGPYNEQFF.

This clonotype was recorded at least ten times. The rearrangement uses TRBV5-1 and TRBJ2-1; TRBD2 might be the D (5 bases). CDR1 is SGHRS, CDR2 YFSETQ, per germline. V was clipped by 0 bases and J by 0 bases, with 7 bases between them. The CDR3 sequence is 15 residues long. The CDR3 reads CASSLVGSSYNEQFF. The CDR3 DNA follows: TGCGCCAGCAGCTTGGTGGGGAGCTCCTACAATGAGCAGTTCTTC.

This clonotype came up many times. One end of the junction does not line up with germline, which may come from a read error. The genes are TRBV6-1 and TRBJ1-6, with D unresolved. This CDR3 has 12 residues. Germline loops: CDR1 MNHNS, CDR2 SASEGT. The CDR3 region is CASSSFNSPLHF. The CDR3 DNA follows: TGTGCCAGCAGTTCCTTTAATTCACCCCTCCACTTT.

This clonotype was seen many times. The chain joins TRBV2 to TRBJ1-2; D ambiguous. This CDR3 is 11 amino acids long. The V end was cut by 7 bases, the J end by 5 bases, with 8 bases between. Germline V CDR1 and CDR2: SNHLY, FYNNEI. The CDR3 here is CASNEEYGYTF. In DNA form, the CDR3 reads TGTGCCAGCAATGAGGAGTATGGCTACACCTTC.

The V and J genes are TRBV10-2 and TRBJ2-1, with no clear D. Looked up from germline, CDR1 is WSHSY and CDR2 is SAAADI. V lost 2 bases and J lost 1, with 12 bases in between. The CDR3 has 16 residues. CDR3 amino acids: CASSEPSGGSYNEQFF. The CDR3 coding sequence is TGCGCCAGCAGTGAGCCCAGTGGCGGTTCCTACAATGAGCAGTTCTTC.

V and J are TRBV28 and TRBJ2-1; D is perhaps TRBD1 or TRBD2 (5 bases each). Germline lookup yields CDR1 MDHEN and CDR2 SYDVKM. V shed 2 bases and J shed 0 bases, with 14 bases lying between them. This CDR3 has 17 amino acids. The CDR3 here is CASSLTGAGSSYNEQFF. The CDR3, as DNA: TGTGCCAGCAGTTTAACCGGGGCTGGAAGCTCCTACAATGAGCAGTTCTTC.

There are many counts of this clonotype. The chain employs TRBV10-3 and TRBJ2-7; TRBD2 aligns across 13 bases. This CDR3 is built from 14 residues. CDR1 and CDR2 (germline): ENHRY, SYGVKD. Trimming took 10 bases from V and 2 from J; bases not matched to a gene: 5. CDR3 in amino acids: CATKGLAGPYEQYF. CDR3 nucleotides: TGTGCCACTAAGGGACTAGCGGGACCCTACGAGCAGTACTTC.

This clonotype came up many times. The rearrangement joins TRBV7-3 to TRBJ2-3; 8 bases map to TRBD1. The V gene end was trimmed by 4 bases and the J gene end by 7 bases; junction bases not matched to a gene: 4. There are 13 residues in the CDR3. Germline assignment: CDR1 SGHTA and CDR2 FQGTGA. Here the CDR3 reads CASSSDRGYTQYF. For the CDR3, the DNA is TGTGCCAGCAGCTCAGACAGGGGATATACGCAGTATTTT. The full variable domain, completed using reference TRBV7-3 and TRBJ2-3, is GAGVSQTPSNKVTEKGKYVELRCDPISGHTALYWYRQSLGQGPEFLIYFQGTGAADDSGLPNDRFFAVRPEGSVSTLKIQRTERGDSAVYLCASSSDRGYTQYFGPGTRLTVL.

This clonotype showed up many times. This sequence joins TRBV11-2 and TRBJ1-2; 7 bases fit TRBD1. The CDR3 has 14 amino acids. Germline V gene lookup returns CDR1 SGHAT and CDR2 FQNNGV. V lost 5 bases, J lost 8 bases, and 11 bases stayed unmatched. The CDR3 DNA reads as TGTGCCAGCAGCCAGGTTTCAGGGGGAAGAGGCTACACCTTC. This translates into CASSQVSGGRGYTF. The whole variable domain, filled in from reference TRBV11-2 and TRBJ1-2, reads EAGVAQSPRYKIIEKRQSVAFWCNPISGHATLYWYQQILGQGPKLLIQFQNNGVVDDSQLPKDRFSAERLKGVDSTLKIQPAKLEDSAVYLCASSQVSGGRGYTFGSGTRLTVV.

At least ten counts were recorded for this clonotype. This chain uses TRBV6-5 with TRBJ1-1; a weak D match, TRBD1 (5 bases). V lost 0 bases, J lost 10 bases, and 15 bases lay in between. The CDR3 contains 14 residues. Germline-derived CDR1 and CDR2 are MNHEY and SVGAGI. The CDR3 region has the DNA TGTGCCAGCAGTTACTCTCCGACGACAGCTGGAGCTTTCTTT. Its protein product is CASSYSPTTAGAFF.

This clonotype was counted ten times or more. This rearrangement joins TRBV2 to TRBJ2-2; TRBD1 matches at 8 bases. The ends lost 7 bases at V and 6 bases at J; junction bases unmatched: 7. The CDR3 is made up of 14 amino acids. Germline V gives CDR1 SNHLY, CDR2 FYNNEI. The CDR3 protein is CASTTGGKAGELFF. The CDR3 DNA reads as TGTGCCAGCACTACAGGGGGGAAAGCCGGGGAGCTGTTTTTT.

J is TRBJ1-3 and V is TRBV30; unclear D gene. The CDR3 spans 14 residues. Trimming took 5 bases from V and 0 from J, leaving 11 bases between them. Germline V gene lookup returns CDR1 GTSNPN and CDR2 SVGIG (reference sequence). The CDR3 DNA reads TGTGCCTGGCGTTTGCGGGGCTCTGGAAACACCATATATTTT. Residues: CAWRLRGSGNTIYF.

This clonotype has a count of ten or more. The V call is TRBV29-1, the J call TRBJ1-1; D not certain. Germline V gene data show CDR1 as SQVTM and CDR2 as ANQGSEA. This CDR3 region has 12 residues. Trimming shortened V by 4 bases and J by 0 bases, and 6 bases separated the two germline ends. The CDR3 nucleotides read TGCAGCGTTGTCCAGTTGAACACTGAAGCTTTCTTT. Protein product: CSVVQLNTEAFF.

This clonotype occurred many times. V and J are TRBV18 and TRBJ2-3, with a possible D match to TRBD1 (5 bases). The CDR3 is made up of 14 amino acids. The V end was cut by 3 bases, the J end by 2 bases, with 9 bases between. The germline gives CDR1 KGHSH, CDR2 LQKENI. CDR3 protein: CASSPQDNTDTQYF. CDR3 bases: TGTGCCAGCTCACCTCAGGACAACACAGATACGCAGTATTTT.

At least ten counts were recorded for this clonotype. This sequence joins TRBV7-9 and TRBJ2-1; D unresolved. The germline V gene has CDR1 SEHNR and CDR2 FQNEAQ (reference sequence). V lost 0 bases and J 8 bases, leaving 8 bases between the germline ends. The CDR3 length is 13 residues. The CDR3 reads CASSLAVGDEQFF. The CDR3 DNA reads TGTGCCAGCAGCTTAGCGGTAGGAGATGAGCAGTTCTTC. Drawing the rest from reference TRBV7-9 and TRBJ2-1, the complete variable domain is DTGVSQNPRHKITKRGQNVTFRCDPISEHNRLYWYRQTLGQGPEFLTYFQNEAQLEKSRLLSDRFSAERPKGSFSTLEIQRTEQGDSAMYLCASSLAVGDEQFFGPGTRLTVL.

The chain is built from TRBV7-3 and TRBJ2-6, with D possibly being TRBD1 (6 bases). Germline V gene sequence: CDR1 SGHTA, CDR2 FQGTGA. The CDR3 is made up of 15 amino acids. Trimming shortened V by 4 bases and J by 3 bases, and 10 bases separated the two germline ends. The CDR3 loop is CASSSTGLGANVLTF. The DNA for the CDR3 is TGTGCCAGCAGCTCCACAGGGCTTGGGGCCAACGTCCTGACTTTC.

This chain connects TRBV18 to TRBJ1-2, with D possibly TRBD1 on 5 matching bases. This CDR3 spans 14 amino acids. Looked up from germline, CDR1 is KGHSH and CDR2 is LQKENI. V lost 3 bases and J lost 8, with 16 bases in between. The CDR3 is CASSPGLEWGGYTF. In nucleotides, the CDR3 is TGTGCCAGCTCACCGGGACTTGAATGGGGCGGCTACACCTTC.

This clonotype was detected ten times or more. V gene TRBV20-1 combines with J gene TRBJ1-1; D is uncertain. Germline V CDR1 and CDR2: DFQATT, SNEGSKA (reference sequence). V was shortened by 0 bases and J by 1 base, with 15 bases between the two germline ends. This CDR3 comprises 16 residues. The CDR3 nucleotides read TGCAGTGCTAGAGATGGCCTGCGAGGAACGAACACTGAAGCTTTCTTT. Protein: CSARDGLRGTNTEAFF.

The rearrangement uses TRBV13 and TRBJ1-4, with D maybe TRBD1 (5 bases). Between the trimmed V and J ends, which lost 4 bases and 7 bases, there was a span of 22 bases. The CDR3 spans 17 residues. The V gene's germline CDR1 is PRHDT and CDR2 FYEKMQ (reference sequence). CDR3 residues: CASSSGTMDPRGEKLFF. For the CDR3, the DNA is TGTGCCAGCAGCTCCGGGACTATGGACCCCCGCGGTGAAAAACTGTTTTTT.

This clonotype has more than one count but fewer than ten. The CDR3 sequence is CASSYGGARMYEQYF. Here the CDR3 DNA reads TGTGCCAGCAGTTACGGGGGGGCCAGAATGTACGAGCAGTACTTC. The rearrangement uses TRBV6-5 and TRBJ2-7; D may be TRBD2 (7 bases). CDR3 length: 15 amino acids. The ends were cut back, 2 bases at V and 4 bases at J, with 15 bases in the middle. Germline V gene data show CDR1 as MNHEY and CDR2 as SVGAGI.

At least ten counts were recorded for this clonotype. Written as DNA, the CDR3 is TGTGCCAGCAGCTTTGTTGTAGCGGGAGCACGCAATGAGCAGTTCTTC. Protein: CASSFVVAGARNEQFF. V and J are TRBV11-2 and TRBJ2-1; 9 bases map to TRBD2. Trimming removed 3 bases from V and 6 bases from J; junction bases left unmatched: 9. This CDR3 has 16 amino acids. CDR1 and CDR2 from the germline V gene are SGHAT and FQNNGV.

Only a few counts were recorded for this clonotype. This rearrangement joins TRBV2 to TRBJ2-2; 7 bases agree with TRBD2. The CDR3 consists of 15 residues. Germline trimming cut 11 bases from V and 4 bases from J; bases unmatched to any gene: 13. The germline V gene encodes CDR1 SNHLY and CDR2 FYNNEI. The DNA of the CDR3 is TGTGCCTGTGGCGGAGCGGGGTCGGGCACCGGGGAGCTGTTTTTT. This encodes CACGGAGSGTGELFF.

This clonotype was detected a few times. The V gene is TRBV29-1, the J gene TRBJ2-2; D gene unclear. CDR1 SQVTM and CDR2 ANQGSEA come from the germline V gene. V was pared by 2 bases and J by 1 base, with 5 bases between. This CDR3 spans 13 amino acids. The CDR3 nucleotides read TGCAGCGTTGAACCCAGGAACACCGGGGAGCTGTTTTTT. Its protein is CSVEPRNTGELFF.

This clonotype was seen repeatedly, ten times or more. The CDR3 region has the DNA TGTGCCAGCAGCTCCGGGAGGGGGCGAAGCTACACCTTC. Protein: CASSSGRGRSYTF. This sequence joins TRBV28 and TRBJ1-2; 7 nucleotides line up with TRBD1. The CDR3 has 13 residues. In germline, CDR1 is MDHEN, CDR2 SYDVKM. V shed 6 bases and J 9 bases; nucleotides not matched to a gene: 10.